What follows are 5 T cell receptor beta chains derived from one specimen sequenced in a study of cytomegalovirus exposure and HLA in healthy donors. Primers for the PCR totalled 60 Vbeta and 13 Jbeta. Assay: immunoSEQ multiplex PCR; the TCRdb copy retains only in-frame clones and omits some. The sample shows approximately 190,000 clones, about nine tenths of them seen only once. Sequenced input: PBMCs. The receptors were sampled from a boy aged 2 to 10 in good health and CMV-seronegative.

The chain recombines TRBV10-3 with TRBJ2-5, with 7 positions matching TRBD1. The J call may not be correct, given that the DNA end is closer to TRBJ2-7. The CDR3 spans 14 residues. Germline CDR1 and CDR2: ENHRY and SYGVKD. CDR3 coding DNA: TGTGCCATCAGTGAGTCGACAGGGAGAGGCGAGCAGTACTTC. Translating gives CAISESTGRGEQYF.

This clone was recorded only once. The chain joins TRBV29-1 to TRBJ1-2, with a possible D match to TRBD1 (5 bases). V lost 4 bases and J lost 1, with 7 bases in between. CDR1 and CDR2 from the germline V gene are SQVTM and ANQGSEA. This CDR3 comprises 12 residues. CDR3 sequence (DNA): TGCAGCGTTGGGGGCAGTAACTATGGCTACACCTTC. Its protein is CSVGGSNYGYTF. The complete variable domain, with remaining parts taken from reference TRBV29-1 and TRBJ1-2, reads SAVISQKPSRDICQRGTSLTIQCQVDSQVTMMFWYRQQPGQSLTLIATANQGSEATYESGFVIDKFPISRPNLTFSTLTVSNMSPEDSSIYLCSVGGSNYGYTFGSGTRLTVV.

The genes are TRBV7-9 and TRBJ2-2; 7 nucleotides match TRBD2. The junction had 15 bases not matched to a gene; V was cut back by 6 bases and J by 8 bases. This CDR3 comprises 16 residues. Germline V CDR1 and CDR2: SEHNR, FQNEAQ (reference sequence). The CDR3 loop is CASSEKRTREAGELFF. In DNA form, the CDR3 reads TGTGCCAGCAGTGAGAAAAGGACTAGAGAAGCGGGGGAGCTGTTTTTT.

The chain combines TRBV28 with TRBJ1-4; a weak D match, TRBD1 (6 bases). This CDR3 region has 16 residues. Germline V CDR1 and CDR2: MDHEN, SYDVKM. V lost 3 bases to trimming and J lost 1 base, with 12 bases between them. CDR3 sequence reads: CASSLGGPGTNEKLFF. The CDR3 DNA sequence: TGTGCCAGCAGTTTGGGGGGGCCGGGAACTAATGAAAAACTGTTTTTT.

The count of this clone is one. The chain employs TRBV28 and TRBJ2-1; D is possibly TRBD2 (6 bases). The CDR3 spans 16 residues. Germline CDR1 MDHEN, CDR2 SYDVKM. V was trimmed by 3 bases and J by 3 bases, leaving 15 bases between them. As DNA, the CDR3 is TGTGCCAGCAGTTTCGGGGGTCGGGACTTCTACAATGAGCAGTTCTTC. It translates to CASSFGGRDFYNEQFF. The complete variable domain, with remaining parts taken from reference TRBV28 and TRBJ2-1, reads DVKVTQSSRYLVKRTGEKVFLECVQDMDHENMFWYRQDPGLGLRLIYFSYDVKMKEKGDIPEGYSVSREKKERFSLILESASTNQTSMYLCASSFGGRDFYNEQFFGPGTRLTVL.